In its sample, the clone carrying this T cell receptor beta chain was seen a few times. The target antigen is unknown. The sample originates from a study of molecular identifiers for immune sequencing clone quantification. One entry per CDR3 protein, called by TCRdb with MiXCR from the PCR reads. The sample contains about 500,000 distinct CDR3 sequences, around 23% of which appear only once. Naive CD8 T cells were sorted as CD8+CD4-CCR7+CD45RA+. The CDR3 consists of 17 residues. Between the trimmed V and J ends, which lost 4 bases and 1 base, there was a span of 16 bases. Study-wide findings and caveats: Jurkat TCR RNA from one cell was spiked into 1 million or so naive cells, and it was reportedly detectable there.

The V gene is TRBV12-3 or TRBV12-4, the J gene TRBJ2-2, with D perhaps assigned TRBD1 or TRBD2 (6 bases each). This clonotype was sampled from a human donor in good health. Some libraries in this study had Jurkat cell RNA spiked in. The sequencing input was naive CD8+ T cells from blood, with Jurkat cell RNA spiked in. Documented subset: FACS-sorted CD8+CD4-CCR7+CD45RA+ naive T cells. CDR3 protein: CASSSEGEFRNTGELFF. Here the CDR3 DNA reads TGTGCCAGCAGTTCGGAGGGGGAGTTTAGGAACACCGGGGAGCTGTTTTTT.